The next 8 T cell receptor beta chains were all read from a single sample in a study of shared clonotypes between healthy human individuals. The method was immunoSEQ multiplex PCR; TCRdb's version includes in-frame clones alone and lacks a portion of them. The repertoire has hundreds of thousands of clones, approximately 96% of them found once; the top ten carry around 0.1%. Naive CD8 cells comprised CD45RO-negative, CCR7-positively selected cells, excluding terminally differentiated effector memory CD45RA+ cells. Sequenced material: naive CD8+ T cells sorted from blood. Receptors were obtained from a young woman in good health.

The V gene is TRBV28, the J gene TRBJ1-5, with 7 nucleotides matching TRBD1. With 4 bases clipped from V and 2 bases from J, the junction kept 14 bases outside the gene matches. Germline CDR1 MDHEN, CDR2 SYDVKM. The CDR3 sequence is 18 residues long. CDR3 amino acids: CASSSGTDTGVGNQPQHF. The CDR3 bases are TGTGCCAGCAGTTCAGGGACAGACACCGGCGTTGGCAATCAGCCCCAGCATTTT.

The chain employs TRBV29-1 and TRBJ1-1, with 10 bases that match TRBD1. CDR3 length: 15 amino acids. Germline V gives CDR1 SQVTM, CDR2 ANQGSEA. V lost 0 bases and J lost 3; bases outside the gene matches: 4. CDR3 region: CSVEDLTGGDTEAFF. CDR3 sequence (DNA): TGCAGCGTTGAAGACCTGACAGGGGGCGACACTGAAGCTTTCTTT.

The chain uses TRBV28 and TRBJ1-4, with TRBD1 matching over 7 bases. Germline V gives CDR1 MDHEN, CDR2 SYDVKM. The CDR3 has 15 amino acids. With V trimmed by 7 bases and J by 4 bases, 9 bases remained unmatched. The CDR3 is CASNFETGNNEKLFF. The CDR3 nucleotides read TGTGCCAGCAACTTCGAGACAGGGAATAATGAAAAACTGTTTTTT.

The V call is TRBV6-5, the J call TRBJ2-1; 9 bases map to TRBD2. The V segment lost 2 bases and the J segment 0 bases; nucleotides outside the gene matches: 2. From germline, CDR1 is MNHEY and CDR2 SVGAGI. The CDR3 consists of 16 residues. CDR3 region: CASSYTSGFSYNEQFF. The CDR3 bases are TGTGCCAGCAGTTACACTAGCGGGTTCTCCTACAATGAGCAGTTCTTC.

This sequence joins TRBV28 and TRBJ2-5, with a weak D call TRBD1 (7 bases). Germline assignment: CDR1 MDHEN and CDR2 SYDVKM. This CDR3 region has 16 residues. The V end lost 6 bases, the J end lost 5 bases, and 22 bases lay between the germline ends. CDR3 region: CASSSKIRGAWETQYF. CDR3 nucleotide sequence: TGTGCCAGCAGCTCAAAGATCAGGGGGGCTTGGGAGACCCAGTACTTC. Together with reference TRBV28 and TRBJ2-5, the CDR3 gives the full variable domain: DVKVTQSSRYLVKRTGEKVFLECVQDMDHENMFWYRQDPGLGLRLIYFSYDVKMKEKGDIPEGYSVSREKKERFSLILESASTNQTSMYLCASSSKIRGAWETQYFGPGTRLLVL.

This chain uses TRBV20-1 with TRBJ2-7, with 8 positions matching TRBD1. Germline V gene data show CDR1 as DFQATT and CDR2 as SNEGSKA (reference sequence). The CDR3 spans 11 residues. CDR3 DNA sequence: TGCAGCGGCAGGGGGCCGAACGAGCAGTACTTC. Translating it yields CSGRGPNEQYF.

This chain links TRBV19 with TRBJ2-1; D unresolved. The germline V gene has CDR1 LNHDA and CDR2 SQIVND (reference sequence). The CDR3 covers 15 residues. The V gene lost 1 base and the J gene lost 8 bases, with 15 bases spanning the gap. The CDR3 DNA sequence: TGTGCCAGTAGTATAGGGTCAGGCAGCAGTGATGAGCAGTTCTTC. Amino acids: CASSIGSGSSDEQFF.

The chain recombines TRBV4-1 with TRBJ2-5; 7 bases map to TRBD1. The assigned J gene may be wrong: the sequence end matches TRBJ2-7 better. This CDR3 has 15 amino acids. Per the germline V gene, CDR1 is MGHRA and CDR2 is YSYEKL. The chain's CDR3 is CASSHLRQGMYEQYF. CDR3 nucleotide sequence: TGCGCCAGCAGCCACCTTCGACAGGGCATGTACGAGCAGTACTTC.